Given below is one TCR beta chain in context. As yet, its antigen is unknown. CDR1 and CDR2 from the germline V gene are SNHLY and FYNNEI. This CDR3 has 14 residues. V lost 4 bases and J lost 4, with 10 bases in between. This sample is part of a study of cytomegalovirus exposure and HLA in healthy donors. Whole-study findings and limits: A later analysis found most CMV-associated TCR beta chains apparently HLA-restricted. Trimming of TCR beta V- and J-genes showed a link, identified in a later analysis, to a missense DCLRE1C variant. In a later analysis, at a false discovery rate of 0.05, roughly 16,000 TCR beta sequences matched HLA alleles. The investigators catalogued 150 to 200 TCR beta chains as cytomegalovirus-associated.

The primer mix had 60 Vbeta and 13 Jbeta primers. Sequencing was performed with immunoSEQ multiplex PCR; in TCRdb, only in-frame clones are kept and a portion is missing. With 68,000 or so clones in the sample, the ten largest clones hold around 7.2%. J is TRBJ2-2 and V is TRBV2; a weak D match, TRBD2 (6 bases). The sample consisted of PBMCs. The TCR sequence derives from a female donor in good health and CMV-seropositive. The CDR3 nucleotides are TGTGCCAGCAGTGGGAGGGGTCCCACCGGGGAGCTGTTTTTT. Amino acids: CASSGRGPTGELFF.